A few counts support the clone carrying this T cell receptor beta chain. Preparation of the TCRbeta library used unique molecular identifiers. TCRdb recomputed calls from the PCR reads with MiXCR, one row per CDR3 protein. Among about 500,000 distinct CDR3 sequences, about 31% were seen once, and the ten largest hold around 2.5%. Germline assignment: CDR1 SGHRS and CDR2 YFSETQ. The trim removed 3 bases at V and 6 bases at J, leaving 7 bases unmatched. CDR3 length equals 15 residues. The sample comes from a study of T-cell reconstitution after alpha-beta-depleted transplantation in children. The input for sequencing was PBMCs from the stem cell graft donor, taken from the stem cell graft. The chain recombines TRBV5-1 with TRBJ2-1, with 9 positions matching TRBD1. The sequence derives from a human donor who donated a stem cell graft to a child with aplastic anemia. The CDR3 here is CASSSGTGIFNEQFF. Written as DNA, the CDR3 is TGCGCCAGCAGCTCCGGGACAGGGATTTTCAATGAGCAGTTCTTC.